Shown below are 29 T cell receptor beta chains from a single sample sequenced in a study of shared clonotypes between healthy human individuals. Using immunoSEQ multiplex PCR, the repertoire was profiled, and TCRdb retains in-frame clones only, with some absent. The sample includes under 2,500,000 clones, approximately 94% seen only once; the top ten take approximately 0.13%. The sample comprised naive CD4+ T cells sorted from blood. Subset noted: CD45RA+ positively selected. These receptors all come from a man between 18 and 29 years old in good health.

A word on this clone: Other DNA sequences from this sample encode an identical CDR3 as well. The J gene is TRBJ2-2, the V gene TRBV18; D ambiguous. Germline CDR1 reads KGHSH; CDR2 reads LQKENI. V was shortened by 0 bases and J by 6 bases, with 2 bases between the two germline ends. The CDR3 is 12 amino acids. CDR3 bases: TGTGCCAGCTCACCACCAGCCGGGGAGCTGTTTTTT. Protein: CASSPPAGELFF.

The CDR3, as DNA: TGTGCCAGCAGCTTAAGGGTTATTGGGACAGGCAGAGAAAAACTGTTTTTT. The encoded protein is CASSLRVIGTGREKLFF. The rearrangement links TRBV7-2 to TRBJ1-4; 8 bases agree with TRBD1. CDR3 size: 17 residues. The germline gives CDR1 SGHTA, CDR2 FQGNSA. J gave up 8 bases and V 2 bases, and 13 bases lay outside the gene matches.

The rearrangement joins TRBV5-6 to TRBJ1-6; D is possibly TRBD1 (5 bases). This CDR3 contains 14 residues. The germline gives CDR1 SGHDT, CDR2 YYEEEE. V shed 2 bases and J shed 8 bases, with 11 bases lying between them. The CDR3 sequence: CASSLGRGDSPLHF. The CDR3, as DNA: TGTGCCAGCAGCTTAGGAAGGGGCGATTCACCCCTCCACTTT. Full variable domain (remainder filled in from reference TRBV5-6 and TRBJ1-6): DAGVTQSPTHLIKTRGQQVTLRCSPKSGHDTVSWYQQALGQGPQFIFQYYEEEERQRGNFPDRFSGHQFPNYSSELNVNALLLGDSALYLCASSLGRGDSPLHFGNGTRLTVT.

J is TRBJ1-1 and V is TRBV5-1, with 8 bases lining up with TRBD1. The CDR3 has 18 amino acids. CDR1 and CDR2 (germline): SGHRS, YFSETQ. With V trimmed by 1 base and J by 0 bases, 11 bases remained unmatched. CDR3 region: CASSLSTGAPRLNTEAFF. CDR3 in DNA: TGCGCCAGCAGCTTGTCGACAGGGGCGCCCCGCTTGAACACTGAAGCTTTCTTT.

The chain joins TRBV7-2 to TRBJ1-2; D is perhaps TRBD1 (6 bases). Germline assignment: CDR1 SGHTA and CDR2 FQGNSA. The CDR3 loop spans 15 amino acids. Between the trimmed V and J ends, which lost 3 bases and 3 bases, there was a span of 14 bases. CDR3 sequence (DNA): TGTGCCAGCAGCTTCACAGGTGGGGGCTACTATGGCTACACCTTC. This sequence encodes CASSFTGGGYYGYTF.

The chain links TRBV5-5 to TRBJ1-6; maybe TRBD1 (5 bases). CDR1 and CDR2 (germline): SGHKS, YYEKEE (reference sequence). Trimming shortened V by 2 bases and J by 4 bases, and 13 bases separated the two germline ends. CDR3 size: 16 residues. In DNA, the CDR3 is TGTGCCAGCAGCTTTGGGGGGTCCCCTTATAATTCACCCCTCCACTTT. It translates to CASSFGGSPYNSPLHF.

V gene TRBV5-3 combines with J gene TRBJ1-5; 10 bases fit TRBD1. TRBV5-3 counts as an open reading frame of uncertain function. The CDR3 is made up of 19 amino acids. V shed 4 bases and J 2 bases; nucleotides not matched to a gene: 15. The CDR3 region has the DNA TGTGCCAGAAGCACCCCCTACCGGGACAGGGGTACTGGCAATCAGCCCCAGCATTTT. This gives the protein CARSTPYRDRGTGNQPQHF.

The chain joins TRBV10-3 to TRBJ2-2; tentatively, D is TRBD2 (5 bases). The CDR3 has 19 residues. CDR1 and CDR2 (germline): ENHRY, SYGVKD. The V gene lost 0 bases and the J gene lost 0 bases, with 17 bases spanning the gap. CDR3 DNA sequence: TGTGCCATCAGTGAGTCTATATTTGAGGGCTTCCCGAACACCGGGGAGCTGTTTTTT. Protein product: CAISESIFEGFPNTGELFF.

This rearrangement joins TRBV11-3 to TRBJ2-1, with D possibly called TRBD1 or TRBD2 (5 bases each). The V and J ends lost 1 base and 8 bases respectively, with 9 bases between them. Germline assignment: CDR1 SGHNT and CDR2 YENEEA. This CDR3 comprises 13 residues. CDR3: CASSLGGYDEQFF. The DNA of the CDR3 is TGTGCCAGCAGCTTAGGGGGGTATGATGAGCAGTTCTTC.

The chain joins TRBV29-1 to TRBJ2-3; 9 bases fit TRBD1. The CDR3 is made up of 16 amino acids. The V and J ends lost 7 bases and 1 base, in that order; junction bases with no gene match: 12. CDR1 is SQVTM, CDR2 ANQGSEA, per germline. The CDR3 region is CSESGTGFGGTDTQYF. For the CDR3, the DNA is TGCAGCGAATCCGGGACAGGGTTCGGGGGCACAGATACGCAGTATTTT.

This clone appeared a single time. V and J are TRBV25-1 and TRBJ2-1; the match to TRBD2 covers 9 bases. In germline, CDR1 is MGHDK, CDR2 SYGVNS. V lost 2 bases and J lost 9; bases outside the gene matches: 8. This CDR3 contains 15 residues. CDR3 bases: TGTGCCAGCAGTGAAGGCGGGAGGGGACAATTTGAGCAGTTCTTC. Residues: CASSEGGRGQFEQFF.

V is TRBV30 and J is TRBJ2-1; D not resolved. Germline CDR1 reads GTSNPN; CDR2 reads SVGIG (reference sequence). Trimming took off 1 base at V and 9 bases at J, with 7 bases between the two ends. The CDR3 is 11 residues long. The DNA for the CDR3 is TGTGCCTGGAGTGAGCGCGTTGAGCAGTTCTTC. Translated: CAWSERVEQFF.

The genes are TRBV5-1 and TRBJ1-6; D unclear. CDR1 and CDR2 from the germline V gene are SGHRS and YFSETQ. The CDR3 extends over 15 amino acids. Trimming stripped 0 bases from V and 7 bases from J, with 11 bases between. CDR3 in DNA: TGCGCCAGCAGCTTGGATCCAGGTGAGAATTCACCCCTCCACTTT. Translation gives CASSLDPGENSPLHF.

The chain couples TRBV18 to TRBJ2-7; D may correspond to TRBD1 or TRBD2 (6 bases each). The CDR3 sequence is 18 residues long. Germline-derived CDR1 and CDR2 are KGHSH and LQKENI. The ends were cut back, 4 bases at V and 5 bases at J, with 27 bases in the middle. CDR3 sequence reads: CASSLEASGAAGRNEQYF. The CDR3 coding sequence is TGTGCCAGCTCACTAGAGGCATCGGGGGCCGCAGGACGGAACGAGCAGTACTTC.

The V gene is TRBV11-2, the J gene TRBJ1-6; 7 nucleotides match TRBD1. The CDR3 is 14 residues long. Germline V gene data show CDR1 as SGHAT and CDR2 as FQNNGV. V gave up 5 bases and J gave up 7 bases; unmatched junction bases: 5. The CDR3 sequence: CASSQGGANSPLHF. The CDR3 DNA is TGTGCCAGCAGCCAGGGGGGGGCCAATTCACCCCTCCACTTT.

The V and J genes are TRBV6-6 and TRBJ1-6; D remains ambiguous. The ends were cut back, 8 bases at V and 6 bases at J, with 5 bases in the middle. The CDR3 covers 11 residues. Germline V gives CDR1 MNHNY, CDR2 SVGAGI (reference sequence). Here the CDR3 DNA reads TGTGCCAGCGGACCTAATTCACCCCTCCACTTT. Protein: CASGPNSPLHF.

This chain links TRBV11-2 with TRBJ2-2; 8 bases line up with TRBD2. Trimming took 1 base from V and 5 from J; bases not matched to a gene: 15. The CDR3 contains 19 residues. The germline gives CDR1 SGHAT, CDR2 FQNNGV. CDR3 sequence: CASSLGPGEWAGGTGELFF. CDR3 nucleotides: TGTGCCAGCAGCTTAGGGCCCGGCGAATGGGCGGGGGGAACCGGGGAGCTGTTTTTT.

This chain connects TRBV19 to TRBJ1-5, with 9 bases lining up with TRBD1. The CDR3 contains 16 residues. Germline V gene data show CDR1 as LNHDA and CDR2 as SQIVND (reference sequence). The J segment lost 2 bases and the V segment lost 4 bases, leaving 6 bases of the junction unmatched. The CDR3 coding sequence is TGTGCCAGTAGTAGGGGGACAGGGTCGGGCAATCAGCCCCAGCATTTT. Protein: CASSRGTGSGNQPQHF.

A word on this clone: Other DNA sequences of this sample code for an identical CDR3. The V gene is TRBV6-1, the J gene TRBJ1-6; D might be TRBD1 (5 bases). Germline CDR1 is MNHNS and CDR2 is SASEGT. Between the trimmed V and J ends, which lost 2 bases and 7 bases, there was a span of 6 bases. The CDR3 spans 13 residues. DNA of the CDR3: TGTGCCAGCAGTGAACAGGGAAATTCACCCCTCCACTTT. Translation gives CASSEQGNSPLHF.

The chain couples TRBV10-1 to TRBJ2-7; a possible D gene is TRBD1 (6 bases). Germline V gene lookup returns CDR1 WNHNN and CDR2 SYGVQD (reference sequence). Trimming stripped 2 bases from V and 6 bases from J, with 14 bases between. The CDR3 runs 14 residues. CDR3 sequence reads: CASSETQGRGEQYF. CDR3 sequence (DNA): TGCGCCAGCAGTGAGACTCAGGGGAGAGGCGAGCAGTACTTC.

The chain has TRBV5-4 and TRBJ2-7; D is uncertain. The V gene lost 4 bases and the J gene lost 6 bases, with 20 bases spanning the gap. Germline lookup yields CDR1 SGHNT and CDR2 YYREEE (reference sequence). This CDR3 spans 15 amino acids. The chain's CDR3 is CASSPDGASFFEQYF. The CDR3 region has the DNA TGTGCCAGCAGCCCGGACGGAGCTAGTTTTTTCGAGCAGTACTTC.

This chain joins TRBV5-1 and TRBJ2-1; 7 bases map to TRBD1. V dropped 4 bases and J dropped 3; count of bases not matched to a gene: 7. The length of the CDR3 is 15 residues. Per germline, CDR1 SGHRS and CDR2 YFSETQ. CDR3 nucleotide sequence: TGCGCCAGCAGCGCCGCCGGACAGGTCTACAATGAGCAGTTCTTC. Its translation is CASSAAGQVYNEQFF.

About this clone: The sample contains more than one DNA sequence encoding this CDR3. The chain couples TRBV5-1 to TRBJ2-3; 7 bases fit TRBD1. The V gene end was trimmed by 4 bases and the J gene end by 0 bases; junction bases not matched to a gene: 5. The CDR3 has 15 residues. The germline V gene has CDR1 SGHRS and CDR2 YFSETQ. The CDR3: CASSPGQASTDTQYF. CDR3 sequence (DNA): TGCGCCAGCAGCCCCGGACAGGCTAGCACAGATACGCAGTATTTT.

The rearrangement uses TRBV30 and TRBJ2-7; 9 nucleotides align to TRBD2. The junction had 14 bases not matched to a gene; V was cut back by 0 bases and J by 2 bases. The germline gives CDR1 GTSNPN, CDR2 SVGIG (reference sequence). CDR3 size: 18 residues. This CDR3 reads CAWSVGLAGTQRAYEQYF. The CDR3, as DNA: TGTGCCTGGAGTGTAGGTCTAGCGGGAACCCAGAGGGCCTACGAGCAGTACTTC.

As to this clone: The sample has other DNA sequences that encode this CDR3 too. CDR3 sequence: CASSYGQGATEAFF. Here the CDR3 DNA reads TGTGCCAGCAGTTACGGGCAGGGGGCAACTGAAGCTTTCTTT. V usage is TRBV6-5 and J usage is TRBJ1-1, with 8 bases that match TRBD1. From germline, CDR1 is MNHEY and CDR2 SVGAGI. The CDR3 is 14 amino acids. After removal of 2 bases from V and 5 bases from J, the junction contained 4 bases not matched to a gene.

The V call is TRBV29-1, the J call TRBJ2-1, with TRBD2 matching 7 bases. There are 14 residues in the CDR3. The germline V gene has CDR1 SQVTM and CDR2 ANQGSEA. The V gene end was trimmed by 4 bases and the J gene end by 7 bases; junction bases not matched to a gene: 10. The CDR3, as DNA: TGCAGCGTTGTCGGCCTAGCGGAAGGGAATGAGCAGTTCTTC. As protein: CSVVGLAEGNEQFF.

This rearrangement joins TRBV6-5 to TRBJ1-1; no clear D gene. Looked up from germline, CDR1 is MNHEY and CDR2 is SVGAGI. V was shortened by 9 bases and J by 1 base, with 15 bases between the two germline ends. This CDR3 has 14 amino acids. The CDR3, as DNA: TGTGCCAGTACTGGGTCCCGGGGGAACACTGAAGCTTTCTTT. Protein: CASTGSRGNTEAFF.

CDR3 sequence reads: CSALREEAFF. In DNA, the CDR3 is TGCAGTGCTCTCCGGGAGGAAGCTTTCTTT. The chain has TRBV20-1 and TRBJ1-1; D unclear. Germline V gene data show CDR1 as DFQATT and CDR2 as SNEGSKA (reference sequence). This CDR3 comprises 10 residues. With 5 bases removed from V and 8 bases from J, the gap between germline ends came to 9 bases.

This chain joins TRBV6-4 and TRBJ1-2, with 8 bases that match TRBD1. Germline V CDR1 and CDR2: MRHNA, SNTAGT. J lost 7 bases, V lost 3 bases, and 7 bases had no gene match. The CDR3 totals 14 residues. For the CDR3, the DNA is TGTGCCAGCAGTGAATGGGACAGGTCCGGTGGCTACACCTTC. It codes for CASSEWDRSGGYTF.